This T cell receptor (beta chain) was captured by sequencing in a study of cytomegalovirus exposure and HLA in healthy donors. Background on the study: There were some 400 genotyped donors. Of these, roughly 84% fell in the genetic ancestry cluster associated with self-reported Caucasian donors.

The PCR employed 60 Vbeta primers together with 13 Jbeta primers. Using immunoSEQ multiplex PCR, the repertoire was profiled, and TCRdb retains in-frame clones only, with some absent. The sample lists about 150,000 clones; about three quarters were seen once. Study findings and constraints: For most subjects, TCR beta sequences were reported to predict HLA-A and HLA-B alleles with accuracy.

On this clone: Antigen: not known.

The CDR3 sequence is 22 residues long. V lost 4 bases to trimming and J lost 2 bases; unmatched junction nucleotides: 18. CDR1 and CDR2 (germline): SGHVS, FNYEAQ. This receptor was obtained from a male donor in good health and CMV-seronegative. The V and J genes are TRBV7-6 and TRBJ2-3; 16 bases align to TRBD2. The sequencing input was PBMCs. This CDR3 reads CASSSPRTGTSGGASITDTQYF. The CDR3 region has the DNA TGTGCCAGCAGCTCTCCCCGAACCGGGACTAGCGGGGGGGCCTCTATCACAGATACGCAGTATTTT.